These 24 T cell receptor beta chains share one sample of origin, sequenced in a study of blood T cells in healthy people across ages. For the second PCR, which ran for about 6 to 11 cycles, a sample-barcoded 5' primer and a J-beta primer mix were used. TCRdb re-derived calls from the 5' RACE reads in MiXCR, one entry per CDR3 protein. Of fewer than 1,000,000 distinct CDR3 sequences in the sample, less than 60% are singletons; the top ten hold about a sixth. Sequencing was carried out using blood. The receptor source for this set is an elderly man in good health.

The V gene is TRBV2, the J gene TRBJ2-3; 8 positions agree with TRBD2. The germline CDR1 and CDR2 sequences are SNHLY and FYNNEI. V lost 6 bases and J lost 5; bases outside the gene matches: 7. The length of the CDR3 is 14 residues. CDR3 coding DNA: TGTGCCAGCAGACTAGCGGACTCTGGAGATACGCAGTATTTT. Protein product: CASRLADSGDTQYF.

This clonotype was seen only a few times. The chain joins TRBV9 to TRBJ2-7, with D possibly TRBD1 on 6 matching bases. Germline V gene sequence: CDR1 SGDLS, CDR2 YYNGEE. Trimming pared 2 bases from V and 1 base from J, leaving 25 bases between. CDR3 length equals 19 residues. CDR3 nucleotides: TGTGCCAGCAGCGTGAGTCCGTTGGTAGGGGGTACCTTTTCCTACGAGCAGTACTTC. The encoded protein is CASSVSPLVGGTFSYEQYF.

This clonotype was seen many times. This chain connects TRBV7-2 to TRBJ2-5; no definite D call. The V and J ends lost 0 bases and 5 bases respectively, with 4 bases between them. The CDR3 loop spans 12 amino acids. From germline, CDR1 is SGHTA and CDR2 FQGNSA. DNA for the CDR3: TGTGCCAGCAGCTTAGCGTTGGAGACCCAGTACTTC. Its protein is CASSLALETQYF.

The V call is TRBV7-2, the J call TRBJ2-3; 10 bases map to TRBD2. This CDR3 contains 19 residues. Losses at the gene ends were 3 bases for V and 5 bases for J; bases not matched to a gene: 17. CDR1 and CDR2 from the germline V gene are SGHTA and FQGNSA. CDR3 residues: CASSFSGGASGSYRDTQYF. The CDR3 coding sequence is TGTGCCAGCAGCTTTAGCGGGGGAGCTAGCGGGAGTTATAGAGATACGCAGTATTTT. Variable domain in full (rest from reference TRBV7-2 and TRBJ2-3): GAGVSQSPSNKVTEKGKDVELRCDPISGHTALYWYRQSLGQGLEFLIYFQGNSAPDKSGLPSDRFSAERTGGSVSTLTIQRTQQEDSAVYLCASSFSGGASGSYRDTQYFGPGTRLTVL.

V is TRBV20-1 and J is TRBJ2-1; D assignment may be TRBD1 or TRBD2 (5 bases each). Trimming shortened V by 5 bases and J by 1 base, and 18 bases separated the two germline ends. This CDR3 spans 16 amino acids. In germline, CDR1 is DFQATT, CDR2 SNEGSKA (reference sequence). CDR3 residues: CSAGTSGRGSYNEQFF. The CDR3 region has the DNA TGCAGTGCTGGGACGAGCGGTCGGGGTTCCTACAATGAGCAGTTCTTC.

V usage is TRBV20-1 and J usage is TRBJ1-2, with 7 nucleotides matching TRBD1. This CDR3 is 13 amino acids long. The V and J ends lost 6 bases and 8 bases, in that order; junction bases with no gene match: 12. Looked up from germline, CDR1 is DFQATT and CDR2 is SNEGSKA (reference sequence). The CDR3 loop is CSAPPRQGRGYTF. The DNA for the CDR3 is TGCAGTGCCCCTCCCCGACAGGGTCGAGGCTACACCTTC.

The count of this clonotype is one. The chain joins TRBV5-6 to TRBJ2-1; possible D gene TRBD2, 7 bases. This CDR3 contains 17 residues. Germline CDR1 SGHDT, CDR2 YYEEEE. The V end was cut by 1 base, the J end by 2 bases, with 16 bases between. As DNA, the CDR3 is TGTGCCAGCAGCTTGACTCCGGGGGGCGATCCCTACAATGAGCAGTTCTTC. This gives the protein CASSLTPGGDPYNEQFF.

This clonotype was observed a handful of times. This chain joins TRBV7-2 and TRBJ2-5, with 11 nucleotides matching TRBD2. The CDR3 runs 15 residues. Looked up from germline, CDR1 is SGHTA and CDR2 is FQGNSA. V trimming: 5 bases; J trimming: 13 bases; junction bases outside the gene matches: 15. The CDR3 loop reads CASSTSPGLAVMRYF. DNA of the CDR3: TGTGCCAGCAGCACGAGCCCGGGACTAGCGGTGATGCGGTACTTC.

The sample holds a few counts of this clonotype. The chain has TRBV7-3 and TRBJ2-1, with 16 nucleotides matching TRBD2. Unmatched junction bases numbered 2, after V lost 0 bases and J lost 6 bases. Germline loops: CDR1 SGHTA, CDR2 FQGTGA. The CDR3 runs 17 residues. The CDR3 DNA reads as TGTGCCAGCAGCTTAACCGGGACTAGCGGGAGGGCCAATGAGCAGTTCTTC. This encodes CASSLTGTSGRANEQFF. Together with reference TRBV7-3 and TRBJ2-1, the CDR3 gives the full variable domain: GAGVSQTPSNKVTEKGKYVELRCDPISGHTALYWYRQSLGQGPEFLIYFQGTGAADDSGLPNDRFFAVRPEGSVSTLKIQRTERGDSAVYLCASSLTGTSGRANEQFFGPGTRLTVL.

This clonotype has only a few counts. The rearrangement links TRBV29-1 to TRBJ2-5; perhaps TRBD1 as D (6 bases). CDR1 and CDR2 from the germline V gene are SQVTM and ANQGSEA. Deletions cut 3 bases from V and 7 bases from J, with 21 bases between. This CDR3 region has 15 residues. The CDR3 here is CSVDLPIGADRTQYF. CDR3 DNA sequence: TGCAGCGTTGATCTCCCAATCGGGGCGGACAGGACCCAGTACTTC.

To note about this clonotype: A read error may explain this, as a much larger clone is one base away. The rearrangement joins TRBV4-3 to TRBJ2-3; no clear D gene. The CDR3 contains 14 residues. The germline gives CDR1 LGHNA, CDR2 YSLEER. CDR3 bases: TGCGCCGGCAGCCAAGATCGGTTCACAGATACGCAGTATTTT. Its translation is CAGSQDRFTDTQYF.

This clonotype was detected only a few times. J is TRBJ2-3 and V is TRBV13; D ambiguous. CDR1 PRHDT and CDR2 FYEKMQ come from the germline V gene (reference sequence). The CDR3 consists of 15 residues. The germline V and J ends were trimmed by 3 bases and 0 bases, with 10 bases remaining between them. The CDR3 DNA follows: TGTGCCAGCAGCTTGAGAGCAACTAGCACAGATACGCAGTATTTT. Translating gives CASSLRATSTDTQYF.

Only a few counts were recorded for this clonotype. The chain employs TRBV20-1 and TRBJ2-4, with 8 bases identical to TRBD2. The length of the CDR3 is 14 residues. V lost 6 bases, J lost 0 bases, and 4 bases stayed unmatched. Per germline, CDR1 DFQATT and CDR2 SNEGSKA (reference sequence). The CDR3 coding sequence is TGCAGTGCGGGGACTAGACTAGCCAAAAACATTCAGTACTTC. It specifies CSAGTRLAKNIQYF.

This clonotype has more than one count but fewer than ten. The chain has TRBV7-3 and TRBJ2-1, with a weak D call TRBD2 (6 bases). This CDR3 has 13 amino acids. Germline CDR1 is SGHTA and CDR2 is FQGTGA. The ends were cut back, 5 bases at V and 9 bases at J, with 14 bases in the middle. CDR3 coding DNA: TGTGCCAGCAGCCTCGGACTAATCGGTGAGCAGTTCTTC. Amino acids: CASSLGLIGEQFF.

CDR3 in amino acids: CASSSQRESGANVLTF. The CDR3 DNA follows: TGTGCCAGCAGCTCGCAGCGGGAGTCTGGGGCCAACGTCCTGACTTTC. V usage is TRBV7-2 and J usage is TRBJ2-6; 8 bases fit TRBD2. The V gene end was trimmed by 4 bases and the J gene end by 1 base; junction bases not matched to a gene: 3. Germline V lookup: CDR1 SGHTA, CDR2 FQGNSA. The CDR3 has 16 residues.

CDR3: CASSPGWQPASYGYTF. The CDR3 bases are TGTGCCAGCAGCCCAGGCTGGCAGCCAGCTTCCTATGGCTACACCTTC. This chain links TRBV7-9 with TRBJ1-2; D is ambiguous. The CDR3 has 16 residues. Between the trimmed V and J ends, which lost 5 bases and 4 bases, there was a span of 20 bases. Germline CDR1 and CDR2: SEHNR and FQNEAQ (reference sequence). The whole variable domain, filled in from reference TRBV7-9 and TRBJ1-2, reads DTGVSQNPRHKITKRGQNVTFRCDPISEHNRLYWYRQTLGQGPEFLTYFQNEAQLEKSRLLSDRFSAERPKGSFSTLEIQRTEQGDSAMYLCASSPGWQPASYGYTFGSGTRLTVV.

DNA for the CDR3: TGTGCCAGCAGCTCTAGCGGCTTCTACAATGAGCAGTACTTC. Translation gives CASSSSGFYNEQYF. The chain joins TRBV11-2 to TRBJ2-1, with TRBD2 matching 7 bases. Near its end, the DNA agrees better with TRBJ2-7, so the J call may be wrong. Germline V gene lookup returns CDR1 SGHAT and CDR2 FQNNGV. The CDR3 consists of 14 residues.

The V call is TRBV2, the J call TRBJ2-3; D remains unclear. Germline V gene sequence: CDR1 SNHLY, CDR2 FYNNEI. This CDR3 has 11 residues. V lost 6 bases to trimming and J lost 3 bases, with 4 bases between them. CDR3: CASRITDTQYF. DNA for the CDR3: TGTGCCAGCAGGATTACAGATACGCAGTATTTT.

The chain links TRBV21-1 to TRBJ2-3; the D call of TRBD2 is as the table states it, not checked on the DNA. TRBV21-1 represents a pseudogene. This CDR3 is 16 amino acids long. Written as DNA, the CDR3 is TGTGCCAGCAACACTAGACTAGCGGGTAGGACAGATACGCAGTATTTT. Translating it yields CASNTRLAGRTDTQYF.

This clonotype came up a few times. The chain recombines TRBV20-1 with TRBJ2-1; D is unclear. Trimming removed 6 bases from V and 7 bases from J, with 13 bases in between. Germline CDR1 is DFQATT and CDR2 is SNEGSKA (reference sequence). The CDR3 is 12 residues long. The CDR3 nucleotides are TGCAGTGCGAGCCCTGTCGGGAATGAGCAGTTCTTC. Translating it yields CSASPVGNEQFF.

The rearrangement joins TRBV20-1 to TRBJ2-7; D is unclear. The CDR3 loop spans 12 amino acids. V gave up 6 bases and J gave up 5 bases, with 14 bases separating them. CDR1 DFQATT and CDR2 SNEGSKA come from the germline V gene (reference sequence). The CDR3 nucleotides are TGCAGTGCCTACGGGCCGCCTAACGAGCAGTACTTC. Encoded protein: CSAYGPPNEQYF.

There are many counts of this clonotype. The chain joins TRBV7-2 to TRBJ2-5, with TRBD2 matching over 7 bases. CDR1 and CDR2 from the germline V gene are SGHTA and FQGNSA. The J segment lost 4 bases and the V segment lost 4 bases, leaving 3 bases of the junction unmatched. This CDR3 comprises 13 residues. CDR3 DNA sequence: TGTGCCAGCAGCTCTAGCGGATTAGAGACCCAGTACTTC. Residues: CASSSSGLETQYF. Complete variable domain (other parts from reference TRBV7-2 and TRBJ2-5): GAGVSQSPSNKVTEKGKDVELRCDPISGHTALYWYRQSLGQGLEFLIYFQGNSAPDKSGLPSDRFSAERTGGSVSTLTIQRTQQEDSAVYLCASSSSGLETQYFGPGTRLLVL.

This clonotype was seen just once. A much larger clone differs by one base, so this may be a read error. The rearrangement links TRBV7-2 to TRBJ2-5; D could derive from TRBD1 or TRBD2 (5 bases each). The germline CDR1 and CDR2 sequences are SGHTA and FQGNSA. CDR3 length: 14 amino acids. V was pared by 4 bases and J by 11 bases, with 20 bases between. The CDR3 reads CASSWDRKINEQYF. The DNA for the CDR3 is TGTGCCAGCAGCTGGGACCGAAAGATCAATGAGCAGTACTTC.

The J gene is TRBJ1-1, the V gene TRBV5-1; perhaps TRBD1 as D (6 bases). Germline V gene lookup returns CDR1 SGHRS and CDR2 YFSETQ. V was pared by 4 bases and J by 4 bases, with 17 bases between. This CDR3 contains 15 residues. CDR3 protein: CASSPWGGGGTEAFF. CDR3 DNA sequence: TGCGCCAGCAGCCCTTGGGGGGGGGGCGGCACTGAAGCTTTCTTT. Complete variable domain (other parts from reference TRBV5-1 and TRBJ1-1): KAGVTQTPRYLIKTRGQQVTLSCSPISGHRSVSWYQQTPGQGLQFLFEYFSETQRNKGNFPGRFSGRQFSNSRSEMNVSTLELGDSALYLCASSPWGGGGTEAFFGQGTRLTVV.